This T cell receptor beta chain was sequenced in a study of lymphopenia after photon versus proton radiotherapy. The repertoire was sequenced with immunoSEQ multiplex PCR; TCRdb's copy has only in-frame clones and lacks some. This table holds 50,000 to 75,000 clones, 75% to 90% found once. General study points: After the lymphocyte nadir, photon-treated repertoires showed oligoclonal expansion, especially of CD8+ Temra cells. Authors raise, but do not show, better survival with proton therapy. Under photons, naive T cells and diversity fell while effector/memory populations rose. A bigger post-nadir fall in TCR diversity correlated inversely with survival time in deceased patients.

Concerning this clone itself: What it binds is unknown.

V dropped 1 base and J dropped 5; count of bases not matched to a gene: 6. The germline CDR1 and CDR2 sequences are SGDLS and YYNGEE. The CDR3 sequence is 16 residues long. This material consisted of peripheral blood, taken from a patient treated with photon-based radiotherapy. The origin of this receptor is a man between 35 and 55 years old with gastric cancer. The gene calls are TRBV9 and TRBJ2-5; 12 nucleotides line up with TRBD1. The CDR3 region has the DNA TGTGCCAGCAGCGTATGGGGGACAGGGGGCTCGGAGACCCAGTACTTC. This translates into CASSVWGTGGSETQYF. Complete variable domain (other parts from reference TRBV9 and TRBJ2-5): DSGVTQTPKHLITATGQRVTLRCSPRSGDLSVYWYQQSLDQGLQFLIQYYNGEERAKGNILERFSAQQFPDLHSELNLSSLELGDSALYFCASSVWGTGGSETQYFGPGTRLLVL.